This TCR beta chain was documented in a study of T cell changes during pregnancy in multiple sclerosis. Sequenced by immunoSEQ multiplex PCR; TCRdb stores in-frame clones only, minus some. The top ten clones hold approximately 0.35% of a sample with tens of thousands of clones, 94% of them seen once. This CDR3 comprises 16 residues. Trimming took off 2 bases at V and 7 bases at J, with 21 bases between the two ends. Germline CDR1 reads SGHRS; CDR2 reads YFSETQ. Specimen: CD4+ T cells from peripheral blood mononuclear cells, collected after pregnancy. V and J are TRBV5-1 and TRBJ2-5; a weak D match, TRBD2 (7 bases). The receptor's source is a female donor with multiple sclerosis, enrolled in a pregnancy study. CDR3 nucleotides: TGCGCCAGCAGCTTCAATGGGGGGGCTTCCCCGGGGACCCAGTACTTC. This codes for CASSFNGGASPGTQYF. Variable domain in full (rest from reference TRBV5-1 and TRBJ2-5): KAGVTQTPRYLIKTRGQQVTLSCSPISGHRSVSWYQQTPGQGLQFLFEYFSETQRNKGNFPGRFSGRQFSNSRSEMNVSTLELGDSALYLCASSFNGGASPGTQYFGPGTRLLVL.